These 6 T cell receptor beta chains came from one sample sequenced in a study of T-cell memory formation after mild COVID-19. One entry per CDR3 protein, called by TCRdb with MiXCR from the 5' RACE reads. This table holds hundreds of thousands of distinct CDR3 sequences, about 20% found once. Input material: PBMCs or a T cell subset sorted from them (not recorded which). Receptors were obtained from an adult woman who had mild COVID-19 (a few samples of this study predate the infection). Cell type and time point are not known.

The CDR3 DNA reads as TGTGCCAGCAGCCCGACCAACGGTGGCTACACCTTC. Translated, it gives CASSPTNGGYTF. V and J are TRBV3-1 and TRBJ1-2; D gene unclear. The V gene lost 4 bases and the J gene lost 7 bases, with 10 bases spanning the gap. Germline V CDR1 and CDR2: LGHDT, YNNKEL (reference sequence). This CDR3 spans 12 amino acids.

This clonotype was picked up many times. The V gene is TRBV5-5, the J gene TRBJ1-2; D not certain. Trimming stripped 2 bases from V and 0 bases from J, with 14 bases between. The CDR3 is 16 amino acids. Germline V gene lookup returns CDR1 SGHKS and CDR2 YYEKEE (reference sequence). CDR3 sequence (DNA): TGTGCCAGCAGCTTATGGTCCTCTCCAGCTAACTATGGCTACACCTTC. Translating it yields CASSLWSSPANYGYTF.

The V gene is TRBV6-4, the J gene TRBJ1-6; D is unclear. V gave up 8 bases and J gave up 8 bases, with 13 bases separating them. The CDR3 has 13 residues. From germline, CDR1 is MRHNA and CDR2 SNTAGT. The CDR3 bases are TGTGCCAGCCGTTTCTCGACCGATTCACCCCTCCACTTT. It translates to CASRFSTDSPLHF.

This clonotype was found a few times. V is TRBV6-1 and J is TRBJ2-6; perhaps TRBD1 as D (5 bases). The CDR3 loop spans 17 amino acids. V lost 8 bases and J lost 0, with 17 bases in between. Germline V gene lookup returns CDR1 MNHNS and CDR2 SASEGT. The CDR3 here is CASGGHYSPSGANVLTF. The CDR3 DNA sequence: TGTGCCAGCGGTGGACACTACTCCCCCTCTGGGGCCAACGTCCTGACTTTC.

In this sample, this clonotype turned up many times. CDR3 residues: CASSPRGGGYTF. The DNA of the CDR3 is TGTGCCAGCAGTCCCAGGGGCGGTGGCTACACCTTC. This chain uses TRBV12-3 or TRBV12-4 with TRBJ1-2, with D possibly being TRBD1 (6 bases). CDR3 length equals 12 residues. V was pared by 5 bases and J by 7 bases, with 11 bases between.

This clonotype was recorded a few times. The genes are TRBV20-1 and TRBJ2-2; D gene uncertain. CDR1 DFQATT and CDR2 SNEGSKA come from the germline V gene (reference sequence). The V end lost 0 bases, the J end lost 5 bases, and 13 bases lay between the germline ends. CDR3 length: 15 residues. The CDR3 nucleotides are TGCAGTGCTAGAGATCCGATGGTGGGGACCGGGGAGCTGTTTTTT. Translated: CSARDPMVGTGELFF.